This T cell receptor beta chain was sequenced in a study of blood T cell repertoires in COVID-19. Profiling relied on immunoSEQ multiplex PCR, and the TCRdb table lists in-frame clones only, not all of them. Among 300,000 to 350,000 clones listed, around 89% were seen once. This clone turned up a few times. The germline gives CDR1 MNHEY, CDR2 SVGAGI. The V gene end was trimmed by 3 bases and the J gene end by 2 bases; junction bases not matched to a gene: 5. The CDR3 contains 16 residues. Participants came from about 23 US areas, aged about 18 to 90 years. The specimen sequenced was PBMCs or T cells enriched from blood (not recorded which). The TCR comes from a woman under 30 with acute COVID-19. The genes are TRBV6-5 and TRBJ1-3, with TRBD1 identical over 9 bases. In DNA form, the CDR3 reads TGTGCCAGCAGTTATCGGTGGACAGGGGCTGGAAACACCATATATTTT. Translating it yields CASSYRWTGAGNTIYF.